The following is a T cell receptor beta chain sequence with its context. Its antigen is currently not known. Explained via the paper, the time point label denotes: baseline before first vaccination. Vaccinee samples came from UK trials COV001 and COV002, including a single-blind randomized controlled phase 2/3 trial of AZD1222 (ChAdOx1 nCoV-19) in healthy adults. Trial participant PBMC samples were collected at day 0 and day 28 after the second dose for TCRbeta chain sequencing. These data originate in a study of T cell responses to AZD1222 COVID-19 vaccine (dated by TCRdb to the early 2020s). Notes on the research overall: A total of 233 trial participants underwent TCR sequencing, of whom some 200 had received two doses of AZD1222 and 26 had received two doses of the MenACWY control vaccine. Trial participants were enrolled by age into subgroups of 18-55, 56-69 and 70-plus years, and around 140, 26 and 57 TCR-sequenced participants, respectively, were included in these subgroups.

The germline V gene provides CDR1 SGHRS and CDR2 YFSETQ. Ends trimmed: V by 5 bases, J by 3 bases; bases unmatched to a gene: 2. The CDR3 sequence holds 14 residues, the cysteine and phenylalanine included. Solely the CDR3 DNA is kept, with 42 bases framed from the first base. The CDR3 regions of human TCRbeta chains were analyzed by immunosequencing. As for the original processing: TCRs in the repertoires were compared against a reference library of SARS-CoV-2-specific TCRs that had been generated with the MIRA antigen-specificity platform. Breadth meant the fraction of unique TCRs that were SARS-CoV-2-associated, whereas depth meant the fraction of total T cells that were SARS-CoV-2-associated. Using the MIRA data, each spike-specific TCR was mapped to the spike region that the TCR reacts to and placed in a CD4 or CD8 class. Log10-transformed breadth and depth values were compared by one-way ANOVA with Sidak's multiple comparisons tests. The immuneACCESS repertoire file appears here via TCRdb, limited to in-frame rearrangements. These files lack a portion of the clones; in checked studies, under half of the deficit traces to unresolved V genes, and the cause of the others is not known. V, J and clone size reflect that table, while D and trimming were determined from the DNA. The sample table includes about 140,000 clones. Of the sample, around 2.4% is held by the ten largest clones.

Summary of the overall study and its limitations: Reportedly, close to half of the unique spike-specific TCRs recognized epitopes lying outside the regions that are mutated in the B.1.351 and B.1.1.7 variants. Because no day 14 peak-response samples were available, repertoires were characterized only after the peak T cell response. Only six AZD1222 recipients were SARS-CoV-2 seropositive at baseline, limiting conclusions about previously exposed vaccinees. In the small 56-69-year group, the increase in depth fell short of significance, most likely because of low power. After two AZD1222 doses, spike-specific TCR breadth and depth were significantly higher than at day 0 and than in MenACWY recipients. Vaccine-associated CD4 TCRs spanned the whole spike protein, with dominant responses in regions 160-218 and 743-854. Participants were mostly white British and included more females than males, and it was suggested by the authors that clonal diversity may have been underestimated.

The clonotype was recovered from an adult in good health. The specimen was peripheral blood. The rearrangement joined TRBV5-1 to TRBJ1-4; TRBD1 lines up with 9 middle nucleotides. CDR3 sequence: CASRRTGANEKLFF. The sequenced DNA: TGCGCCAGCAGACGGACAGGGGCTAATGAAAAACTGTTTTTT.